This T cell receptor (beta chain) was obtained from a study of blood T cell repertoires in COVID-19. As for the study in general: Researchers got acute and convalescent COVID-19 samples from the United States, Italy and Spain. T cells, B-cell-depleted T cells, or PBMCs supplied cDNA or gDNA.

There are a few counts of this clone. The repertoire was sequenced with immunoSEQ multiplex PCR; TCRdb's copy has only in-frame clones and lacks some. Here the sample spans around 65,000 clones, roughly 80% being singletons. Germline V gene data show CDR1 as LGHDT and CDR2 as YNNKEL (reference sequence). Trimming took 4 bases from V and 4 from J, leaving 16 bases between them. The CDR3 covers 15 residues. This chain links TRBV3-1 (or the pseudogene TRBV3-2) with TRBJ1-2, with a weak D call TRBD1 (6 bases). The TCR was taken from a woman aged 45-60 years with active or convalescent COVID-19. The sequenced sample was peripheral blood. CDR3: CASSPWGAGVYGYTF. The CDR3 DNA sequence: TGTGCCAGCAGCCCCTGGGGGGCGGGGGTCTATGGCTACACCTTC.